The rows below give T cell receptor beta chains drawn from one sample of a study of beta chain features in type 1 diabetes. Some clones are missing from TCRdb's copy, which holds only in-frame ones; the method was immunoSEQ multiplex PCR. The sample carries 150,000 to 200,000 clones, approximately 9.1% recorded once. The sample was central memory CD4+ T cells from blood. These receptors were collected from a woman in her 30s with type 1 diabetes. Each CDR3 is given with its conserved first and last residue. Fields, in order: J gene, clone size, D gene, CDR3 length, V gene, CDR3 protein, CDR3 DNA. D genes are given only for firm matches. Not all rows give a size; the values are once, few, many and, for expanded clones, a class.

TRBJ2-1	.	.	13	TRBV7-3	CASSSQGDNEQFF	TGTGCCAGCAGCTCCCAGGGCGACAATGAGCAGTTCTTC
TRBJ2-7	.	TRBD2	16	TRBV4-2	CASSQATSGNSYEQYF	TGTGCCAGCAGCCAAGCCACTAGCGGGAACTCCTACGAGCAGTACTTC
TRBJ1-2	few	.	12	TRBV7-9	CASSLVDYGYTF	TGTGCCAGCAGCTTAGTCGACTATGGCTACACCTTC
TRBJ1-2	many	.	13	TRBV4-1	CASSQGQGDGYTF	TGCGCCAGCAGCCAAGGTCAGGGCGATGGCTACACCTTC
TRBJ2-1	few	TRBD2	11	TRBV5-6	CASSPGLEEFF	TGTGCCAGCAGCCCGGGACTAGAAGAGTTCTTC
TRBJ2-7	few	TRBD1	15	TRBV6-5	CASSYRDRGGYEQYF	TGTGCCAGCAGTTACCGGGACAGGGGTGGATACGAGCAGTACTTC
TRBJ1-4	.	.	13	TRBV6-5	CASSYLGGEKLFF	TGTGCCAGCAGTTACCTCGGGGGGGAAAAACTGTTTTTT
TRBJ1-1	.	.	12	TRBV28	CASTVGGTEAFF	TGTGCCAGCACTGTCGGGGGCACTGAAGCTTTCTTT
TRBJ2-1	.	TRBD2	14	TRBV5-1	CASSLAGDYNEQFF	TGCGCCAGCAGTTTAGCGGGAGACTACAATGAGCAGTTCTTC
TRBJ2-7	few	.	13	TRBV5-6	CASSADRTYEQYF	TGTGCCAGCAGCGCCGACAGGACCTACGAGCAGTACTTC